The 20 T cell receptor beta chains in this list originate from one sample, sequenced in a study of blood T cells in healthy people across ages. A second PCR, run for roughly 6 to 11 cycles, used a sample-barcoded 5' primer plus a J-beta primer mix. TCRdb reprocessed the 5' RACE reads with MiXCR, giving one entry per CDR3 protein. The data show about 640,000 distinct CDR3 sequences, with roughly 53% seen just once and 30% to 40% held by the top ten. Sequencing was performed on blood. The origin of the receptors is a man aged 55-75 years in good health.

This CDR3 reads CSAGLGGTEAFF. Written as DNA, the CDR3 is TGCAGCGCGGGCCTTGGAGGAACTGAAGCTTTCTTT. This chain links TRBV29-1 with TRBJ1-1; no reliable D call. Trimming pared 7 bases from V and 5 bases from J, leaving 14 bases between. Germline CDR1 and CDR2: SQVTM and ANQGSEA. CDR3 size: 12 residues.

The rearrangement uses TRBV7-2 and TRBJ2-1; no definite D call. CDR3 length: 13 amino acids. CDR1 is SGHTA, CDR2 FQGNSA, per germline. V was pared by 1 base and J by 6 bases, with 7 bases between. The CDR3 sequence: CASSLVGFNEQFF. The CDR3 DNA follows: TGTGCCAGCAGCTTAGTCGGCTTCAATGAGCAGTTCTTC.

The genes are TRBV20-1 and TRBJ2-3; 12 nucleotides agree with TRBD2. The CDR3 sequence is 18 residues long. The junction had 13 bases not matched to a gene; V was cut back by 0 bases and J by 6 bases. The germline V gene encodes CDR1 DFQATT and CDR2 SNEGSKA (reference sequence). CDR3 in amino acids: CSARDWRLAGVEWDTQYF. Here the CDR3 DNA reads TGCAGTGCTAGAGATTGGAGACTAGCGGGAGTAGAGTGGGATACGCAGTATTTT.

The V gene is TRBV7-2, the J gene TRBJ2-2; 8 bases match TRBD1. The germline V gene encodes CDR1 SGHTA and CDR2 FQGNSA. With V trimmed by 5 bases and J by 8 bases, 7 bases remained unmatched. CDR3 length equals 14 residues. This CDR3 is CASSPTGEIGELFF. CDR3 coding DNA: TGTGCCAGCAGCCCGACAGGGGAGATTGGGGAGCTGTTTTTT.

Here the CDR3 reads CASGTSGGAHEQYF. CDR3 sequence (DNA): TGTGCCAGCGGGACTAGCGGGGGGGCTCATGAGCAGTACTTC. V is TRBV12-3 or TRBV12-4 and J is TRBJ2-7; 16 nucleotides match TRBD2. The CDR3 contains 14 residues. V dropped 8 bases and J dropped 7; count of bases not matched to a gene: 5.

The chain has TRBV27 and TRBJ1-4, with TRBD1 identical over 10 bases. CDR3 length: 14 amino acids. Per germline, CDR1 MNHEY and CDR2 SMNVEV (reference sequence). The V gene end was trimmed by 6 bases and the J gene end by 5 bases; junction bases not matched to a gene: 3. The chain's CDR3 is CASRGTGANEKLFF. The CDR3 DNA reads TGTGCCAGCAGGGGGACAGGGGCCAATGAAAAACTGTTTTTT.

CDR3 amino acids: CASNRAGVEDTQYF. CDR3 coding DNA: TGTGCCAGCAACCGAGCGGGAGTTGAGGATACGCAGTATTTT. This rearrangement joins TRBV27 to TRBJ2-3; TRBD2 matches 8 bases. Germline V gene lookup returns CDR1 MNHEY and CDR2 SMNVEV (reference sequence). Unmatched junction bases numbered 9, after V lost 7 bases and J lost 6 bases. This CDR3 has 14 amino acids.

This chain joins TRBV5-6 and TRBJ2-7, with 7 bases that match TRBD1. With V trimmed by 2 bases and J by 7 bases, 6 bases remained unmatched. Germline CDR1 reads SGHDT; CDR2 reads YYEEEE. The CDR3 is 13 amino acids. The DNA for the CDR3 is TGTGCCAGCAGCTTCCGGACAGGCTGGGAGCAGTACTTC. Translating gives CASSFRTGWEQYF.

V usage is TRBV20-1 and J usage is TRBJ2-5; 8 bases line up with TRBD2. Germline-derived CDR1 and CDR2 are DFQATT and SNEGSKA (reference sequence). The CDR3 consists of 17 residues. Trimming took 0 bases from V and 5 from J; bases not matched to a gene: 14. The CDR3 DNA sequence: TGCAGTGCTAGAGATCTTCGTGGTAGCGGGAAATGGGAGACCCAGTACTTC. It codes for CSARDLRGSGKWETQYF.

The rearrangement uses TRBV5-1 and TRBJ2-1; a weak D match, TRBD1 (6 bases). V lost 4 bases and J lost 9, with 14 bases in between. The CDR3 runs to 13 residues. The V gene's germline CDR1 is SGHRS and CDR2 YFSETQ. This CDR3 reads CASSPEMGAEQFF. As DNA, the CDR3 is TGCGCCAGCAGCCCGGAGATGGGGGCTGAGCAGTTCTTC. The whole variable domain, filled in from reference TRBV5-1 and TRBJ2-1, reads KAGVTQTPRYLIKTRGQQVTLSCSPISGHRSVSWYQQTPGQGLQFLFEYFSETQRNKGNFPGRFSGRQFSNSRSEMNVSTLELGDSALYLCASSPEMGAEQFFGPGTRLTVL.

The chain has TRBV28 and TRBJ1-2; D might be TRBD1 (5 bases). CDR3 length equals 14 residues. V was shortened by 5 bases and J by 4 bases, with 14 bases between the two germline ends. CDR1 and CDR2 from the germline V gene are MDHEN and SYDVKM. The CDR3: CASSPLRDGYGYTF. The CDR3 nucleotides read TGTGCCAGCAGTCCCCTACGGGACGGCTATGGCTACACCTTC.

The chain recombines TRBV20-1 with TRBJ2-5, with 8 bases fitting TRBD2. This CDR3 is 13 amino acids long. Germline loops: CDR1 DFQATT, CDR2 SNEGSKA (reference sequence). The V and J ends lost 2 bases and 4 bases, in that order; junction bases with no gene match: 3. The CDR3 here is CSARPGGGETQYF. Here the CDR3 DNA reads TGCAGTGCTAGACCCGGGGGGGGAGAGACCCAGTACTTC.

The V call is TRBV29-1, the J call TRBJ2-5; D remains ambiguous. V lost 3 bases, J lost 1 base, and 6 bases lay in between. Germline V gene data show CDR1 as SQVTM and CDR2 as ANQGSEA. The CDR3 spans 12 residues. The CDR3 spells CSVDFVQETQYF. As DNA, the CDR3 is TGCAGCGTTGACTTTGTCCAAGAGACCCAGTACTTC.

Only a few counts were recorded for this clonotype. J is TRBJ2-5 and V is TRBV4-1; 7 bases match TRBD2. The J segment lost 4 bases and the V segment lost 1 base, leaving 9 bases of the junction unmatched. There are 16 residues in the CDR3. CDR1 and CDR2 from the germline V gene are MGHRA and YSYEKL. CDR3 sequence (DNA): TGCGCCAGCAGCCAAGGGTTTGCTAGCGGAGGAGAGACCCAGTACTTC. Its translation: CASSQGFASGGETQYF.

The chain carries TRBV6-1 and TRBJ2-1; 7 bases line up with TRBD1. From germline, CDR1 is MNHNS and CDR2 SASEGT. V lost 4 bases to trimming and J lost 2 bases; unmatched junction nucleotides: 5. This CDR3 spans 15 amino acids. The CDR3 reads CASSGTGQPYNEQFF. CDR3 nucleotides: TGTGCCAGCAGTGGGACGGGACAGCCCTACAATGAGCAGTTCTTC.

This clonotype was recorded a few times. V is TRBV7-2 and J is TRBJ2-1; 7 bases align to TRBD2. The CDR3 has 15 residues. The germline gives CDR1 SGHTA, CDR2 FQGNSA. V lost 8 bases and J lost 0; bases outside the gene matches: 7. The CDR3 DNA sequence: TGTGCCAGCGGGAGGGATTACAGCTCCTACAATGAGCAGTTCTTC. Its protein is CASGRDYSSYNEQFF.

CDR3 sequence reads: CASSTQGGTRRGYTF. CDR3 coding DNA: TGTGCCAGCAGCACCCAAGGGGGGACCCGTAGGGGCTACACCTTC. V usage is TRBV7-2 and J usage is TRBJ1-2, with D tentatively TRBD1 (6 bases). The CDR3 runs 15 residues. V was clipped by 5 bases and J by 8 bases, with 21 bases between them. The germline V gene has CDR1 SGHTA and CDR2 FQGNSA.

The V call is TRBV6-1, the J call TRBJ1-4, with 8 nucleotides matching TRBD1. CDR3 length: 15 residues. J was trimmed by 0 bases and V by 7 bases; bases with no gene match: 4. Germline V CDR1 and CDR2: MNHNS, SASEGT. DNA for the CDR3: TGTGCCAGCACAGGGGGCGCGGCAACTAATGAAAAACTGTTTTTT. Its protein product is CASTGGAATNEKLFF.

The gene calls are TRBV5-5 and TRBJ2-3; the D gene is possibly TRBD1 (6 bases). Deletions cut 7 bases from V and 3 bases from J, with 24 bases between. Per germline, CDR1 SGHKS and CDR2 YYEKEE (reference sequence). CDR3 length: 17 residues. The CDR3: CASSRDPTGRATDTQYF. The CDR3 DNA sequence: TGTGCCAGCTCAAGAGACCCCACAGGGCGCGCAACAGATACGCAGTATTTT.

The chain has TRBV3-1 and TRBJ2-7; possibly TRBD2 for D (6 bases). Trimming took off 0 bases at V and 1 base at J, with 13 bases between the two ends. CDR1 is LGHDT and CDR2 is YNNKEL in the germline V gene (reference sequence). The CDR3 spans 16 residues. This CDR3 is CASSQEGRGNSYEQYF. DNA of the CDR3: TGTGCCAGCAGCCAAGAAGGGCGGGGTAATTCCTACGAGCAGTACTTC.